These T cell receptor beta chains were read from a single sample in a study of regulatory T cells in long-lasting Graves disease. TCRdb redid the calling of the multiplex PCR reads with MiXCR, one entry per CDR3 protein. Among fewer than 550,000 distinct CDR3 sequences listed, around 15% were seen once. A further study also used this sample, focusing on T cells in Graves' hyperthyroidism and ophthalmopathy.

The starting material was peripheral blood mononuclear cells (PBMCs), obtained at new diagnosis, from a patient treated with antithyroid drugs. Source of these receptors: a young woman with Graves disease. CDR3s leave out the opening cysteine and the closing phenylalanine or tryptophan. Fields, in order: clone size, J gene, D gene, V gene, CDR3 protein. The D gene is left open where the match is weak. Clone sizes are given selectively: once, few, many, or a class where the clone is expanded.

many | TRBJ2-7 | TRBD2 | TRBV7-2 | ASSYLAGGVYEQY
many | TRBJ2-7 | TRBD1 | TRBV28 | ASSPDRDNEQY
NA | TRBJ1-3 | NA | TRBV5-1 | ASSLAQASGNTIY
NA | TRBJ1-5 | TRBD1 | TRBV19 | ASRIGTGGRSNQPQH
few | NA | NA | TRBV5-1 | ASSLDRAEAETQY
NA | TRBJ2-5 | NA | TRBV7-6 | ASSPGIRGQETQY
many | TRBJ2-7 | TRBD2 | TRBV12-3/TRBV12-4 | ASSRTSGSLGQY
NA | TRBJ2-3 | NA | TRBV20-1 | SASVGDTQY
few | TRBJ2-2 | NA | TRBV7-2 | ASSQRRGNANTGELF
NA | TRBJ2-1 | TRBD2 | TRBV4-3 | ASSQVAGVEQF
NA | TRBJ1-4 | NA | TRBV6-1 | ASSYLGPARNEKLF
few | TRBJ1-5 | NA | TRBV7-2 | ASSDGGAQH
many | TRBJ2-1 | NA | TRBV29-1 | SVEEGSPSSYNEQF
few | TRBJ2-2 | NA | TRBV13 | ASSWGGELF
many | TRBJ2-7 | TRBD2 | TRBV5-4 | ASSLKVAGNYEQY
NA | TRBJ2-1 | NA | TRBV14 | ASSQMGLYNEQF
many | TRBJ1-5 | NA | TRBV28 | ASSFSFGTQNQPQH
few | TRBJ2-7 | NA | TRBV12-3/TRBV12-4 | ASSHPLVAYEQY
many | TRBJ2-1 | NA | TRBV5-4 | ASSLEFQTYNEQF
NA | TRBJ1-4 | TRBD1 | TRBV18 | ASSPQQGAGANEKLF
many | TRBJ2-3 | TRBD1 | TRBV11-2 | ASSLGATGGTQY
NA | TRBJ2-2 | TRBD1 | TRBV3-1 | ASSQVVQGDTGELF
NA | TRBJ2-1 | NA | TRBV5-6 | ASSQTASEQF
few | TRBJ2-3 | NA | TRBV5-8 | ASSSRLTNTDTQY
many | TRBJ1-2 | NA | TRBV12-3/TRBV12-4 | ASSPGRRVGYT
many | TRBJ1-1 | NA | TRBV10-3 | AIRLQSNTEAF
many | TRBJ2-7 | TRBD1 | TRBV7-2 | ASSSPDRDEQY